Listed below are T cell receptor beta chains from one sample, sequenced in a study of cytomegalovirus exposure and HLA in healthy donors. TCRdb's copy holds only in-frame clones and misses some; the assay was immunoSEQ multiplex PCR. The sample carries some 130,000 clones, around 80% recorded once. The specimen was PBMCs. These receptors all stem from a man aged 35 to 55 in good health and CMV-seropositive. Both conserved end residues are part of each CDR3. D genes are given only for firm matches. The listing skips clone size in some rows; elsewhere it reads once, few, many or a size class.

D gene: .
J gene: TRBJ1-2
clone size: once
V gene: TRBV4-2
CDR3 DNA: TGTGCCAGCAGCCAAGTCGGAACAGACTATGGCTACACCTTC
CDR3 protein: CASSQVGTDYGYTF

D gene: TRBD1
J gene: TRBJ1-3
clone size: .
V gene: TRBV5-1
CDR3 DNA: TGCGCCAGCAGCTTGGAAGGGGGCACTGGAAACACCATATATTTT
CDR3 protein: CASSLEGGTGNTIYF

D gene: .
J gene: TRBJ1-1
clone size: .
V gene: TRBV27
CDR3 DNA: TGTGCCAGCAGTTTACACGTCGCCACGGGTGAAGCTTTCTTT
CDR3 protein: CASSLHVATGEAFF

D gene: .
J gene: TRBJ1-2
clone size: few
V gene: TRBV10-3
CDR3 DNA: TGTGCCATCAGTGAGTCGGCGACTCAATATGGCTACACCTTC
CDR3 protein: CAISESATQYGYTF

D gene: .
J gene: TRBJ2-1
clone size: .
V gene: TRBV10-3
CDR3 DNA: TGTGCCATCAGTGAGTCTGGGGAGGCAAGCTCCTACAATGAGCAGTTCTTC
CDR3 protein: CAISESGEASSYNEQFF

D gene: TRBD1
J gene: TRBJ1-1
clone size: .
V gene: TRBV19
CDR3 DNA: TGTGCCAGTAGCCGGACAGGGGTGAACACTGAAGCTTTCTTT
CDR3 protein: CASSRTGVNTEAFF

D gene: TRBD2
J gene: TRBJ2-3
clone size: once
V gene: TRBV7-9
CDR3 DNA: TGTGCCAGCAGCCAGACTAGCGGGAGTTCCCATACGCAGTATTTT
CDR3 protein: CASSQTSGSSHTQYF

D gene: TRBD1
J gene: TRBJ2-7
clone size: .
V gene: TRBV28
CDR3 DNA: TGTGCCAGCAGGCCCGGGACAGGGTTTGCCTACGAGCAGTACTTC
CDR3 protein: CASRPGTGFAYEQYF

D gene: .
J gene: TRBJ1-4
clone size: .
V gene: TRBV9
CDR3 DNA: TGTGCCAGCAGCGTAGAGTTTGGAGGTTATGGTGAAAAACTGTTTTTT
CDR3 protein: CASSVEFGGYGEKLFF

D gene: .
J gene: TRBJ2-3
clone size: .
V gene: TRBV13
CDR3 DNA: TGTGCCAGCAGCTTAGGTAGTTACACAGATACGCAGTATTTT
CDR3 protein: CASSLGSYTDTQYF

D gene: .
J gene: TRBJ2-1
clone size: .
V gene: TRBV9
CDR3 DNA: TGTGCCAGCAGCGTTCTCCCCGGGGATGTCTCCTACAATGAGCAGTTCTTC
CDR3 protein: CASSVLPGDVSYNEQFF

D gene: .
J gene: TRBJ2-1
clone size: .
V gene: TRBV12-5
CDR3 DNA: TGTGCTAGTGGTTCAAGCGGGTGGGGTGAGCAGTTCTTC
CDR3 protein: CASGSSGWGEQFF

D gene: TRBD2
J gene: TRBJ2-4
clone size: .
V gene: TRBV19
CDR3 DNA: TGTGCCAGTAGTATGGGCGGGAGGCTAGGCATTCAGTACTTC
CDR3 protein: CASSMGGRLGIQYF

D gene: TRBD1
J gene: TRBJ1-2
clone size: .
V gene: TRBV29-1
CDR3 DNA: TGCAGCGCGGGACAGGGCTATGGCTACACCTTC
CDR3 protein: CSAGQGYGYTF

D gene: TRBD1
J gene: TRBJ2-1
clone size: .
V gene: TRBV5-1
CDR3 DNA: TGCGCCAGCAGGGCAGGGGGTTCTAACAATGAGCAGTTCTTC
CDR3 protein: CASRAGGSNNEQFF

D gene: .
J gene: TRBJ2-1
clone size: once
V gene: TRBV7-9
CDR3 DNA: TGTGCCAGCAGCTTAGGAAACAGGCTCTACAATGAGCAGTTCTTC
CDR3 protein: CASSLGNRLYNEQFF

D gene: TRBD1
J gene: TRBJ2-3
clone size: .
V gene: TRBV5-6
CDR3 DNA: TGTGCCAGCAGCTTTCTCACAGGGGGCACAGATACGCAGTATTTT
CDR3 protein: CASSFLTGGTDTQYF

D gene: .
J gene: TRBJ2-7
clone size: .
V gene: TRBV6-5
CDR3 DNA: TGTGCCAGCAGTTACTCTCGGGATTACGAGCAGTACTTC
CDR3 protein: CASSYSRDYEQYF

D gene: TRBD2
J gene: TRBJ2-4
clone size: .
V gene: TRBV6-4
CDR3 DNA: TGTGCCAGCAGTTCCCTAGCGGGGGGAAACATTCAGTACTTC
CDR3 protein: CASSSLAGGNIQYF